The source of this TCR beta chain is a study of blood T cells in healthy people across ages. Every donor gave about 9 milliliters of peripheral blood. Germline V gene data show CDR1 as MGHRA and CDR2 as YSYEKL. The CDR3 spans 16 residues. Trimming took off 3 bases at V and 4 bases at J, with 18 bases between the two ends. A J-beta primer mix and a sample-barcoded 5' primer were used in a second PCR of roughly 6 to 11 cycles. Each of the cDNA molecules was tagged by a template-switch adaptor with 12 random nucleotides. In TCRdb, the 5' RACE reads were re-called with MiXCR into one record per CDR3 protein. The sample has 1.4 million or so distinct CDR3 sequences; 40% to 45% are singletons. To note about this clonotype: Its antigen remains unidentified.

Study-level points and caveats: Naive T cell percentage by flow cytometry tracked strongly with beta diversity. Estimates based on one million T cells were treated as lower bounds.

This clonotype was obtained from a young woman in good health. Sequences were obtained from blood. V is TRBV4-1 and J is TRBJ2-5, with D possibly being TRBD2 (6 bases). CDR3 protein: CASSQATGELRETQYF. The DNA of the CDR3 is TGCGCCAGCAGCCAGGCGACGGGGGAGTTACGAGAGACCCAGTACTTC.